The next 6 T cell receptor beta chains were all read from a single sample in a study of glioma-infiltrating T cells. TCR alpha and beta CDR3 regions were amplified from RNA using iRepertoire nested multiplex PCR. MiXCR, run by TCRdb on the multiplex PCR reads, gives a single entry per CDR3 protein. The data hold a few hundred thousand distinct CDR3 sequences, with roughly 41% observed a single time. Sequenced: glioma tissue, nonneoplastic brain tissue, or PBMCs (not recorded which). The receptors stem from a human donor with low-grade glioma or glioblastoma, undergoing nonglioma brain surgery, or in good health (not recorded which).

This clonotype showed up many times. This rearrangement joins TRBV28 to TRBJ1-6, with no clear D. The CDR3 spans 16 residues. Trimming shortened V by 5 bases and J by 7 bases, and 18 bases separated the two germline ends. Per germline, CDR1 MDHEN and CDR2 SYDVKM. CDR3 region: CASSPPVFLANSPLHF. The CDR3, as DNA: TGTGCCAGCAGTCCCCCGGTGTTCCTAGCCAATTCACCCCTCCACTTT.

The J gene is TRBJ2-6, the V gene TRBV5-1, with D perhaps matching TRBD1 (5 bases). The CDR3 has 17 residues. Trimming took 1 base from V and 4 from J, leaving 15 bases between them. The germline CDR1 and CDR2 sequences are SGHRS and YFSETQ. This CDR3 is CASSLRTIAEGANVLTF. In DNA, the CDR3 is TGCGCCAGCAGCTTGAGGACAATCGCCGAGGGGGCCAACGTCCTGACTTTC.

This chain connects TRBV7-6 to TRBJ2-3; TRBD1 might be the D (6 bases). V lost 5 bases, J lost 2 bases, and 17 bases lay in between. The CDR3 sequence is 16 residues long. CDR1 and CDR2 (germline): SGHVS, FNYEAQ. The CDR3 bases are TGTGCCAGCAGCCCTAGGGTACAGGGCAACACAGATACGCAGTATTTT. Its protein is CASSPRVQGNTDTQYF.

This clonotype was found a few times. The rearrangement links TRBV28 to TRBJ2-7; D is unclear. V was trimmed by 6 bases and J by 9 bases, leaving 15 bases between them. Germline-derived CDR1 and CDR2 are MDHEN and SYDVKM. The CDR3 is made up of 12 amino acids. In DNA form, the CDR3 reads TGTGCCAGCAGCCGACTTTTTCTTGGGCAGTACTTC. Translating gives CASSRLFLGQYF.

This clonotype turned up a few times. The chain recombines TRBV27 with TRBJ2-3; 11 bases are shared with TRBD2. The CDR3 covers 20 residues. Unmatched junction bases numbered 17, after V lost 6 bases and J lost 0 bases. CDR1 and CDR2 (germline): MNHEY, SMNVEV (reference sequence). Here the CDR3 DNA reads TGTGCCAGCAGCAAAACCGGGCTAGCGGGAGGTAGGATGAGCACAGATACGCAGTATTTT. Encoded protein: CASSKTGLAGGRMSTDTQYF.

The chain has TRBV27 and TRBJ2-5; TRBD2 is a possible D gene (7 bases). Trimming took off 0 bases at V and 5 bases at J, with 10 bases between the two ends. The CDR3 contains 14 residues. The germline V gene has CDR1 MNHEY and CDR2 SMNVEV (reference sequence). For the CDR3, the DNA is TGTGCCAGCAGTTTATCGGGGGGGCGGGAGACCCAGTACTTC. Translating gives CASSLSGGRETQYF.